This paragraph covers one T cell receptor (beta chain) sequence. Its cognate antigen is unknown. The table came from immunoSEQ multiplex PCR; TCRdb's copy has only in-frame clones and leaves some out. Of about 140,000 clones in the sample, approximately 87% were seen once. The sample originates from a study of radiation and T cells in renal cell carcinoma. The CDR3 is made up of 16 amino acids. General study results and limits: From baseline, blood top tumor clonotypes peaked at 2 weeks post-radiation. Pretreatment tumor biopsies were lacking, so baseline clonotypes are unknown.

Time point: baseline pretreatment blood. Treatment meaning: 15 Gy SBRT to primary tumor, nephrectomy 4 weeks later. Serial blood draws occurred at baseline and 2 and 4 weeks post-SBRT. Clear cell pathology was present in this patient's renal cell carcinoma. The chain links TRBV21-1 to TRBJ2-7; the table's D gene call, TRBD2, was not cross checked with the DNA. TRBV21-1 is labeled a pseudogene. Specimen: blood, collected from a patient whose treatment included radiotherapy and nephrectomy. The TCR was taken from a woman between 50 and 59 years old with renal cell carcinoma. This CDR3 is CASSPPLPIGGYEQYF. CDR3 nucleotides: TGTGCCAGCAGCCCCCCCCTCCCGATCGGGGGCTACGAGCAGTACTTC.